These 2 T cell receptor beta chains were sequenced from one sample in a study of blood T cell repertoires in COVID-19. Repertoires were generated with immunoSEQ multiplex PCR, while TCRdb's copy carries only in-frame clones and drops some. The sample lists under 250,000 clones, about 84% seen once, with roughly 6.2% in the top ten. Sequencing input: peripheral blood. The origin of the receptors is a woman older than 75 with COVID-19, enrolled during active disease.

V and J are TRBV6-5 and TRBJ1-5; D is possibly TRBD1 (6 bases). CDR3 length: 14 amino acids. Germline CDR1 is MNHEY and CDR2 is SVGAGI. V was trimmed by 7 bases and J by 1 base, leaving 11 bases between them. Here the CDR3 DNA reads TGTGCCAGCAACGCCGGACAGAGCAATCAGCCCCAGCATTTT. Amino acid sequence: CASNAGQSNQPQHF.

J is TRBJ1-5 and V is TRBV3-1 (or the pseudogene TRBV3-2); 8 positions match TRBD1. The germline V gene has CDR1 LGHDT and CDR2 YNNKEL (reference sequence). This CDR3 has 15 amino acids. V dropped 4 bases and J dropped 4; count of bases not matched to a gene: 6. CDR3 loop: CASSRRTGINQPQHF. DNA of the CDR3: TGTGCCAGCAGCCGCCGGACAGGGATAAATCAGCCCCAGCATTTT.